These 18 T cell receptor beta chains were all obtained from the same sample, sequenced in a study of T cell repertoires in cytomegalovirus infection. TCRdb reprocessed the reads via MiXCR and lists one record per CDR3 protein. The sample lists some 350,000 distinct CDR3 sequences; roughly 34% were seen once. Antigens for these TCRs are unknown. This specimen was cultured PBMCs, taken from culture after CMV antigen stimulation. The receptors shown here come from a human donor in good health (CMV status not recorded). Some clones in this sample may be carry-over from other donors' samples.

The table lists this clonotype with many counts. No conserved phenylalanine or tryptophan ends this CDR3, so it is likely a read error. The DNA is omitted, as the CDR3 cannot be located on it reliably, and the CDR3 follows TCRdb's listing. V and J are TRBV7-8 and TRBJ2-1; the table's D call TRBD2 went unverified against the DNA. Including both end residues, the CDR3 is 13 amino acids long. CDR1 SGHVS and CDR2 FQNEAQ come from the germline V gene. This CDR3 reads CASSLTGTSGSFV.

The rearrangement joins TRBV29-1 to TRBJ2-7, with TRBD2 matching 15 bases. Germline CDR1 reads SQVTM; CDR2 reads ANQGSEA. Trimming removed 3 bases from V and 5 bases from J; junction bases left unmatched: 8. The CDR3 runs 16 residues. As DNA, the CDR3 is TGCAGCGTTGACGGACTAGCGGGAGGGCCAGCCCACGAGCAGTACTTC. This translates into CSVDGLAGGPAHEQYF.

The V and J genes are TRBV28 and TRBJ1-2, with 9 bases aligning to TRBD1. This CDR3 region has 14 residues. Germline V gene lookup returns CDR1 MDHEN and CDR2 SYDVKM. The junction had 7 bases not matched to a gene; V was cut back by 7 bases and J by 4 bases. CDR3: CASNRQGVGYGYTF. The CDR3 DNA reads TGTGCCAGCAACCGACAGGGGGTTGGCTATGGCTACACCTTC.

The chain carries TRBV27 and TRBJ2-5; 8 positions agree with TRBD2. J gave up 5 bases and V 4 bases, and 12 bases lay outside the gene matches. This CDR3 has 16 residues. Germline V gene lookup returns CDR1 MNHEY and CDR2 SMNVEV (reference sequence). The CDR3, as DNA: TGTGCCAGCAGTTCTGGACTAGCCCGAGATGGGGAGACCCAGTACTTC. Its protein product is CASSSGLARDGETQYF.

The sample holds a few counts of this clonotype. V gene TRBV24-1 combines with J gene TRBJ2-5; 13 bases are shared with TRBD2. V shed 4 bases and J 6 bases; nucleotides not matched to a gene: 7. The CDR3 is 16 amino acids. Looked up from germline, CDR1 is KGHDR and CDR2 is SFDVKD. This CDR3 is CATSDQGLAGVKTQYF. The CDR3 nucleotides read TGTGCCACCAGTGACCAAGGACTAGCGGGAGTCAAGACCCAGTACTTC.

This clonotype appeared many times. The chain recombines TRBV7-2 with TRBJ2-1; 9 bases are a match to TRBD1. Germline-derived CDR1 and CDR2 are SGHTA and FQGNSA. Trimming removed 3 bases from V and 2 bases from J; junction bases left unmatched: 2. CDR3 size: 15 residues. CDR3 in DNA: TGTGCCAGCAGCTTGGGACAGGGAACCTACAATGAGCAGTTCTTC. Encoded protein: CASSLGQGTYNEQFF.

A note on this clonotype: Sequence at one end of the junction differs from germline and may be a read error. CDR3 sequence (DNA): TGTGCCAGCACAAGGGATACCGCGAACACCGGGGCGCTGTTTTTT. As protein: CASTRDTANTGALFF. This chain joins TRBV2 and TRBJ2-2; possibly TRBD1 or TRBD2 for D (5 bases each). The germline V gene encodes CDR1 SNHLY and CDR2 FYNNEI. The CDR3 is 15 amino acids.

The chain carries TRBV7-3 and TRBJ2-7, with 7 nucleotides matching TRBD2. The CDR3 is 15 amino acids. V was pared by 2 bases and J by 4 bases, with 8 bases of the junction left unmatched. The germline V gene encodes CDR1 SGHTA and CDR2 FQGTGA. Here the CDR3 DNA reads TGTGCCAGCAGCTTACTGCCGGGAGGAGAGTACGAGCAGTACTTC. It encodes CASSLLPGGEYEQYF.

This clonotype has just a few counts. V and J are TRBV6-1 and TRBJ2-1; D is unresolved. V was shortened by 7 bases and J by 1 base, with 11 bases between the two germline ends. Per germline, CDR1 MNHNS and CDR2 SASEGT. There are 14 residues in the CDR3. The CDR3 coding sequence is TGTGCCAGCATAGGAGCTGGTTCCTACAATGAGCAGTTCTTC. The encoded protein is CASIGAGSYNEQFF.

The table lists this clonotype with many counts. The rearrangement links TRBV7-2 to TRBJ2-3, with D perhaps TRBD1 (5 bases). The V gene lost 0 bases and the J gene lost 5 bases, with 6 bases spanning the gap. The CDR3 runs 13 residues. CDR1 is SGHTA and CDR2 is FQGNSA in the germline V gene. This CDR3 is CASSLAGEDTQYF. DNA of the CDR3: TGTGCCAGCAGCTTAGCAGGGGAAGATACGCAGTATTTT.

This clonotype came up many times. This chain joins TRBV7-2 and TRBJ2-5, with 11 bases that match TRBD2. Germline values: CDR1 SGHTA, CDR2 FQGNSA. J lost 4 bases, V lost 4 bases, and 11 bases had no gene match. There are 17 residues in the CDR3. CDR3 protein: CASSSTLAGERGETQYF. CDR3 bases: TGTGCCAGCAGCTCCACACTAGCGGGAGAAAGGGGAGAGACCCAGTACTTC.

The chain couples TRBV30 to TRBJ2-7; D is possibly TRBD2 (5 bases). The CDR3 is 12 residues long. Germline loops: CDR1 GTSNPN, CDR2 SVGIG (reference sequence). V was clipped by 0 bases and J by 4 bases, with 7 bases between them. The CDR3 loop reads CAWSVRGYEQYF. DNA of the CDR3: TGTGCCTGGAGTGTACGAGGGTACGAGCAGTACTTC.

This clonotype has just a few counts. The chain joins TRBV20-1 to TRBJ1-1; tentative D call: TRBD1 (5 bases). Germline V gene sequence: CDR1 DFQATT, CDR2 SNEGSKA (reference sequence). The CDR3 extends over 13 amino acids. V was clipped by 5 bases and J by 7 bases, with 17 bases between them. CDR3 coding DNA: TGCAGTGCTCCGCGGACCAGGGACTTTGAAGCTTTCTTT. Amino acids: CSAPRTRDFEAFF.

This clonotype was picked up a small number of times. The V call is TRBV19, the J call TRBJ2-1; TRBD2 agrees at 7 bases. CDR3 length equals 14 residues. The J segment lost 7 bases and the V segment lost 5 bases, leaving 8 bases of the junction unmatched. The V gene's germline CDR1 is LNHDA and CDR2 SQIVND (reference sequence). CDR3 bases: TGTGCCAGTAGTCCGGGGGAGGGCATTAATGAGCAGTTCTTC. Protein: CASSPGEGINEQFF.

At least ten counts were recorded for this clonotype. V and J are TRBV7-2 and TRBJ1-6; D ambiguous. Germline V gene sequence: CDR1 SGHTA, CDR2 FQGNSA. The CDR3 sequence is 13 residues long. V lost 7 bases and J lost 3, with 7 bases in between. CDR3 in DNA: TGTGCCAGCAAGGACGGCTATAATTCACCCCTCCACTTT. It is translated as CASKDGYNSPLHF. Variable domain in full (rest from reference TRBV7-2 and TRBJ1-6): GAGVSQSPSNKVTEKGKDVELRCDPISGHTALYWYRQSLGQGLEFLIYFQGNSAPDKSGLPSDRFSAERTGGSVSTLTIQRTQQEDSAVYLCASKDGYNSPLHFGNGTRLTVT.

This clonotype was seen a few times. This sequence joins TRBV10-1 and TRBJ2-3, with D perhaps matching TRBD2 (6 bases). V was pared by 6 bases and J by 0 bases, with 16 bases between. The CDR3 length is 16 residues. CDR1 is WNHNN and CDR2 is SYGVQD in the germline V gene (reference sequence). CDR3 residues: CASSRDSSTSTDTQYF. The CDR3 DNA reads TGCGCCAGCAGCCGGGACTCATCAACTAGCACAGATACGCAGTATTTT.

Only a few counts were recorded for this clonotype. This chain links TRBV11-2 with TRBJ2-3; the D is unclear. Deletions cut 3 bases from V and 3 bases from J, with 7 bases between. The CDR3 extends over 13 amino acids. Looked up from germline, CDR1 is SGHAT and CDR2 is FQNNGV. The CDR3 nucleotides read TGTGCCAGCAGCTTGTGGGAAACAGATACGCAGTATTTT. It specifies CASSLWETDTQYF.

The chain couples TRBV20-1 to TRBJ2-1; 8 nucleotides match TRBD2. Looked up from germline, CDR1 is DFQATT and CDR2 is SNEGSKA (reference sequence). V lost 3 bases, J lost 3 bases, and 13 bases stayed unmatched. There are 17 residues in the CDR3. The CDR3 nucleotides read TGCAGTGCTAGGTCACGGGAGGGCCGGGGCTACTACAATGAGCAGTTCTTC. It yields the protein CSARSREGRGYYNEQFF.